The 20 T cell receptor beta chains below were found in one sample sequenced in a study of cytomegalovirus exposure and HLA in healthy donors. Primers: 60 Vbeta forward and 13 Jbeta reverse. Assay: immunoSEQ multiplex PCR; the TCRdb copy retains only in-frame clones and omits some. The specimen's table records around 97,000 clones. Sequenced material: PBMCs. The source is a man aged 40-49 years in good health and CMV-seronegative.

The chain uses TRBV10-3 and TRBJ2-7; D not resolved. This CDR3 region has 15 residues. The germline CDR1 and CDR2 sequences are ENHRY and SYGVKD. V lost 3 bases and J 2 bases, leaving 14 bases between the germline ends. The CDR3 protein is CAISETRLLTYEQYF. The CDR3 region has the DNA TGTGCCATCAGTGAAACGCGACTCCTAACCTACGAGCAGTACTTC.

The J gene is TRBJ1-2, the V gene TRBV30; a possible D gene is TRBD1 (6 bases). Germline V gives CDR1 GTSNPN, CDR2 SVGIG (reference sequence). The CDR3 runs 16 residues. Trimming shortened V by 3 bases and J by 8 bases, and 25 bases separated the two germline ends. The CDR3 region is CAWRRRTDQSPGGYTF. DNA for the CDR3: TGTGCCTGGAGGCGAAGGACAGACCAATCCCCCGGGGGCTACACCTTC.

V and J are TRBV7-2 and TRBJ1-6; tentative D call: TRBD1 (5 bases). Germline V gene lookup returns CDR1 SGHTA and CDR2 FQGNSA. The CDR3 runs to 16 residues. The V gene lost 5 bases and the J gene lost 5 bases, with 16 bases spanning the gap. This CDR3 reads CASSPRPGGDNSPLHF. For the CDR3, the DNA is TGTGCCAGCAGCCCACGCCCCGGAGGGGATAATTCACCCCTCCACTTT.

The chain uses TRBV10-3 and TRBJ2-7, with a possible D match to TRBD1 (6 bases). V lost 10 bases to trimming and J lost 1 base, with 11 bases between them. CDR1 ENHRY and CDR2 SYGVKD come from the germline V gene. This CDR3 is built from 12 residues. This CDR3 reads CATLGQSYEQYF. The CDR3 DNA is TGTGCCACCCTCGGACAGTCCTACGAGCAGTACTTC.

V is TRBV19 and J is TRBJ1-6; 9 positions agree with TRBD1. Germline CDR1 reads LNHDA; CDR2 reads SQIVND (reference sequence). V was clipped by 6 bases and J by 7 bases; unmatched bases: 7. The CDR3 has 15 amino acids. The CDR3 loop is CASRLDRGRNSPLHF. As DNA, the CDR3 is TGTGCCAGTAGGCTGGACAGGGGAAGGAATTCACCCCTCCACTTT.

The chain recombines TRBV5-1 with TRBJ1-4; no clear D. Trimming stripped 3 bases from V and 8 bases from J, with 11 bases between. The CDR3 is 13 residues long. Germline values: CDR1 SGHRS, CDR2 YFSETQ. This CDR3 is CASSSPSGEKLFF. The CDR3 DNA sequence: TGCGCCAGCAGCTCCCCCTCGGGGGAAAAACTGTTTTTT.

V gene TRBV7-2 combines with J gene TRBJ2-6, with D perhaps matching TRBD2 (6 bases). Germline V gene sequence: CDR1 SGHTA, CDR2 FQGNSA. The CDR3 has 15 amino acids. The germline V and J ends were trimmed by 5 bases and 3 bases, with 11 bases remaining between them. The CDR3 loop is CASSPLASGANVLTF. For the CDR3, the DNA is TGTGCCAGCAGCCCTCTAGCGAGTGGGGCCAACGTCCTGACTTTC.

The chain uses TRBV7-9 and TRBJ2-5; TRBD1 matches at 9 bases. Germline V lookup: CDR1 SEHNR, CDR2 FQNEAQ (reference sequence). The CDR3 has 15 amino acids. V lost 5 bases, J lost 5 bases, and 9 bases stayed unmatched. The CDR3 reads CASSRGQGWSETQYF. The CDR3 DNA reads as TGTGCCAGCAGCCGGGGACAGGGATGGTCGGAGACCCAGTACTTC.

The gene calls are TRBV7-2 and TRBJ1-2; 7 positions match TRBD1. The length of the CDR3 is 13 residues. Germline V gene data show CDR1 as SGHTA and CDR2 as FQGNSA. J was trimmed by 4 bases and V by 1 base; bases with no gene match: 0. The CDR3 bases are TGTGCCAGCAGCTTAGACAGGGGCTATGGCTACACCTTC. Its translation: CASSLDRGYGYTF.

The gene calls are TRBV27 and TRBJ2-3; 13 bases match TRBD2. CDR3 size: 15 residues. V lost 4 bases and J lost 7; bases outside the gene matches: 5. Germline CDR1 is MNHEY and CDR2 is SMNVEV (reference sequence). The CDR3 protein is CASSSTSGGLNTQYF. Here the CDR3 DNA reads TGTGCCAGCAGTTCGACTAGCGGGGGGTTGAATACGCAGTATTTT.

V usage is TRBV7-8 and J usage is TRBJ2-7, with TRBD1 identical over 10 bases. The trim removed 0 bases at V and 4 bases at J, leaving 3 bases unmatched. Per germline, CDR1 SGHVS and CDR2 FQNEAQ. The CDR3 runs 15 residues. The CDR3 loop is CASSLADRGLYEQYF. The CDR3 bases are TGTGCCAGCAGCTTAGCCGACAGGGGGCTATACGAGCAGTACTTC.

CDR3 amino acids: CASSYSGAGNYEQYF. The CDR3 nucleotides are TGTGCCAGCAGTTACTCGGGGGCTGGAAACTACGAGCAGTACTTC. The rearrangement links TRBV6-5 to TRBJ2-7; D possibly corresponds to TRBD1 (6 bases). Looked up from germline, CDR1 is MNHEY and CDR2 is SVGAGI. This CDR3 is built from 15 residues. V was shortened by 0 bases and J by 3 bases, with 12 bases between the two germline ends.

V is TRBV11-2 and J is TRBJ2-2; perhaps TRBD1 as D (6 bases). V was cut by 7 bases and J by 4 bases, with 19 bases left in between. From germline, CDR1 is SGHAT and CDR2 FQNNGV. This CDR3 comprises 16 residues. CDR3 protein: CASILGGSPSTGELFF. DNA for the CDR3: TGTGCCAGCATCCTTGGGGGCTCCCCGAGCACCGGGGAGCTGTTTTTT.

V usage is TRBV11-2 and J usage is TRBJ1-2, with D possibly TRBD1 on 5 matching bases. CDR1 and CDR2 (germline): SGHAT, FQNNGV. The CDR3 length is 14 residues. Trimming stripped 5 bases from V and 2 bases from J, with 12 bases between. The CDR3 DNA reads TGTGCCAGCAGCCCGTTAGCAGGGAACTATGGCTACACCTTC. The encoded protein is CASSPLAGNYGYTF.

CDR3 nucleotides: TGTGCCAGCAGAGCTGACACCGGAGGGTCCGGGGAGCTGTTTTTT. Translation gives CASRADTGGSGELFF. V is TRBV6-1 and J is TRBJ2-2; tentatively, D is TRBD2 (6 bases). Deletions cut 6 bases from V and 6 bases from J, with 17 bases between. The CDR3 is 15 amino acids. Germline V gives CDR1 MNHNS, CDR2 SASEGT.

The gene calls are TRBV30 and TRBJ1-4, with D uncertain. Germline CDR1 reads GTSNPN; CDR2 reads SVGIG (reference sequence). The CDR3 length is 17 residues. The germline V and J ends were trimmed by 0 bases and 3 bases, with 17 bases remaining between them. CDR3 DNA: TGTGCCTGGAGTGTCCTGACCTCCGGAGCCGCTAATGAAAAACTGTTTTTT. Translating gives CAWSVLTSGAANEKLFF.

The V call is TRBV28, the J call TRBJ2-7; unclear D gene. Germline lookup yields CDR1 MDHEN and CDR2 SYDVKM. V shed 5 bases and J shed 0 bases, with 14 bases lying between them. The CDR3 runs to 15 residues. This CDR3 reads CASSAPRVSSYEQYF. CDR3 DNA sequence: TGTGCCAGCAGTGCCCCCCGGGTGAGCTCCTACGAGCAGTACTTC.

The chain links TRBV29-1 to TRBJ2-6; D ambiguous. The CDR3 consists of 13 residues. V lost 4 bases to trimming and J lost 3 bases, with 7 bases between them. CDR1 SQVTM and CDR2 ANQGSEA come from the germline V gene. The CDR3, as DNA: TGCAGCGTTGGCGGCCTTGGGGCCAACGTCCTGACTTTC. Protein product: CSVGGLGANVLTF. Drawing the rest from reference TRBV29-1 and TRBJ2-6, the complete variable domain is SAVISQKPSRDICQRGTSLTIQCQVDSQVTMMFWYRQQPGQSLTLIATANQGSEATYESGFVIDKFPISRPNLTFSTLTVSNMSPEDSSIYLCSVGGLGANVLTFGAGSRLTVL.

The CDR3 is CASSPGTSATNEKLFF. In DNA, the CDR3 is TGTGCCAGCAGCCCCGGGACATCTGCAACTAATGAAAAACTGTTTTTT. The chain couples TRBV5-4 to TRBJ1-4; D might be TRBD1 (6 bases). The CDR3 is 16 amino acids. Per the germline V gene, CDR1 is SGHNT and CDR2 is YYREEE (reference sequence). Trimming removed 4 bases from V and 0 bases from J, with 13 bases in between.

The V call is TRBV5-4, the J call TRBJ2-1; perhaps TRBD2 as D (6 bases). Trimming took 4 bases from V and 5 from J, leaving 16 bases between them. CDR3 length: 15 amino acids. Looked up from germline, CDR1 is SGHNT and CDR2 is YYREEE (reference sequence). CDR3 protein: CASSRDSNPHNEQFF. CDR3 DNA: TGTGCCAGCAGCAGGGACTCAAACCCCCACAATGAGCAGTTCTTC.